The rows below give T cell receptor beta chains drawn from one sample of a study of cytomegalovirus exposure and HLA in healthy donors. Sequenced by immunoSEQ multiplex PCR; TCRdb stores in-frame clones only, minus some. The sample contains more than 95,000 clones, 65% to 75% of which appear only once. Source material: PBMCs. The receptors were sampled from a woman in her forties or fifties in good health and CMV-seropositive. CDR3s include the opening cysteine and the closing phenylalanine or tryptophan. The order of the fields is J gene, D gene, clone size, V gene, CDR3 DNA, CDR3 protein. A D gene is named only where the DNA matches it firmly. Where a row states a size, it is once, few, many or the class of an expanded clone; other rows omit it.

TRBJ1-4,NA,NA,TRBV29-1,TGCAGCGTTGGGGGAGGGAATAATGAAAAACTGTTTTTT,CSVGGGNNEKLFF
TRBJ2-5,TRBD1,once,TRBV19,TGTGCCAGTAGTACGGGACAGGGTTTAGTTAGGGAGACCCAGTACTTC,CASSTGQGLVRETQYF
TRBJ2-3,NA,NA,TRBV30,TGTGCCACAAGTTATGAGGGCACAGATACGCAGTATTTT,CATSYEGTDTQYF
TRBJ2-2,TRBD2,NA,TRBV9,TGTGCCAGCAGCCCGACCCAGCGGGGGGGAGTCGGGGAGCTGTTTTTT,CASSPTQRGGVGELFF
TRBJ2-6,NA,NA,TRBV19,TGTGCCAGTAGTATTGCGTCTGGGGCCAACGTCCTGACTTTC,CASSIASGANVLTF
TRBJ1-4,TRBD1,NA,TRBV5-1,TGCGCCAGCAGCTTGATCGGGACAGGTAATGAAAAACTGTTTTTT,CASSLIGTGNEKLFF
TRBJ2-2,TRBD1,NA,TRBV11-1,TGTGCCAGCAGCTTAAGAATAGGGGGCGCTTCCGCGAACACCGGGGAGCTGTTTTTT,CASSLRIGGASANTGELFF
TRBJ2-1,TRBD2,NA,TRBV7-9,TGTGCCAGCAGCCCACTGGGGGGGACCTACAATGAGCAGTTCTTC,CASSPLGGTYNEQFF
TRBJ2-3,NA,few,TRBV14,TGTGCCAGCAGCCCGTCCCGGGGGATGGCAGATACGCAGTATTTT,CASSPSRGMADTQYF
TRBJ1-2,TRBD1,NA,TRBV13,TGTGCCAGCAGTGAAATGGTTCACAGGGGGCCGGTCTATGGCTACACCTTC,CASSEMVHRGPVYGYTF
TRBJ1-6,NA,NA,TRBV5-6,TGTGCCAGCAGCCCGGCGGGCAGCCCGGGGCCCCTCCACTTT,CASSPAGSPGPLHF
TRBJ2-3,TRBD2,once,TRBV7-2,TGTGCCAGCAGCCAAGGACTAGCCTGGGCAGATACGCAGTATTTT,CASSQGLAWADTQYF
TRBJ2-3,TRBD1,NA,TRBV5-1,TGCGCCAGCAGGAGCTTACAGGGGAGTAAGACAGATACGCAGTATTTT,CASRSLQGSKTDTQYF
TRBJ2-5,TRBD2,NA,TRBV7-2,TGTGCCAGCAGCTTGACTAGCGGGGGGGGAGAGACCCAGTACTTC,CASSLTSGGGETQYF
TRBJ2-1,TRBD2,NA,TRBV19,TGTGCCAGTAGTAAGGGACTAGCGAGAGGATACAATGAGCAGTTCTTC,CASSKGLARGYNEQFF
TRBJ1-5,NA,NA,TRBV4-1,TGCGCCAGCAGCCAAGAGAGGGTAGAGCAGCCCCAGCATTTT,CASSQERVEQPQHF
TRBJ1-2,TRBD1,few,TRBV5-4,TGTGCCAGCAGCTCCCAAGGGGGCGCTGACTATGGCTACACCTTC,CASSSQGGADYGYTF
TRBJ1-1,NA,NA,TRBV27,TGTGCCAGCCTAGGCCTCAACGGGGGGAACACTGAAGCTTTCTTT,CASLGLNGGNTEAFF
TRBJ2-5,NA,NA,TRBV6-1,TGTGCCAGCGTTTTCAGTAGCGGCGTTTCAGAGACCCAGTACTTC,CASVFSSGVSETQYF
TRBJ1-1,TRBD1,NA,TRBV7-6,TGTGCCAGCAGCTTTGTAAAGGGGGCCCGCACTGAAGCTTTCTTT,CASSFVKGARTEAFF
TRBJ2-1,NA,once,TRBV5-1,TGCGCCAGCAGCTTGTCGACTGGGACACTCTACAATGAGCAGTTCTTC,CASSLSTGTLYNEQFF
TRBJ1-2,NA,NA,TRBV5-1,TGCGCCAGCAGCTCGGACAATTTCCAACCTTACACCTTC,CASSSDNFQPYTF
TRBJ2-6,NA,NA,TRBV7-3,TGTGCCAGCAGCCAAACTGGGGCCAACGTCCTGACTTTC,CASSQTGANVLTF
TRBJ2-5,TRBD2,NA,TRBV7-9,TGTTCCAGCAGCTTAGCGGGGGCGCTCCGGGAGACCCAGTACTTC,CSSSLAGALRETQYF